The clone carrying this TCR beta chain occurred a few times. V lost 4 bases and J lost 5, with 11 bases in between. Germline V gives CDR1 SNHLY, CDR2 FYNNEI. The CDR3 consists of 13 residues. Methods used by the authors: Nucleated cell number was recorded as an estimate derived from reference gene primer amplification. Sequencing used immunoSEQ multiplex PCR; TCRdb keeps in-frame clones, though not all of them. V and J calls plus clone size are reproduced from that table; the DNA served to infer D and trimming. The data show fewer than 200,000 clones, about 85% seen once. The data belong to a study of blood T cell repertoires in COVID-19. About the study: Samples representing acute and convalescent COVID-19 were sourced from the United States, Italy and Spain. From T cells, B-cell-depleted T cells, or PBMCs came the material, which was cDNA or gDNA.

This sequence joins TRBV2 and TRBJ2-5; D perhaps matches TRBD1 (6 bases). The receptor was derived from a man aged 55 to 70 who had recovered from COVID-19. The material sequenced was peripheral blood. Here the CDR3 DNA reads TGTGCCAGCAGTGGAGGACAGATCGAGACCCAGTACTTC. It encodes CASSGGQIETQYF.